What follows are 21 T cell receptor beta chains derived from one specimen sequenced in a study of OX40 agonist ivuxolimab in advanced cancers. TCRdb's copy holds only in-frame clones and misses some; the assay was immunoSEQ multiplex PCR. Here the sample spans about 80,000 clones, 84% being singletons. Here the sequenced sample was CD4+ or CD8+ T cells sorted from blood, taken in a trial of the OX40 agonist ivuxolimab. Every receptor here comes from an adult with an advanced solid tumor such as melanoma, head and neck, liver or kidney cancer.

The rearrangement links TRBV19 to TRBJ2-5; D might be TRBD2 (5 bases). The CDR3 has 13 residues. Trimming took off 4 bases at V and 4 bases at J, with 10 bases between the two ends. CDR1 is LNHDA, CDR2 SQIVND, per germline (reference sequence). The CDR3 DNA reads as TGTGCCAGTAGTAGTACTAGTCTAGAGACCCAGTACTTC. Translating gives CASSSTSLETQYF.

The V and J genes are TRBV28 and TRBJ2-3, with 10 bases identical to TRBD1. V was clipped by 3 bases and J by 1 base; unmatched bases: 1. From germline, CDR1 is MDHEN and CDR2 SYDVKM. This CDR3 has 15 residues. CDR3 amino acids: CASSFGQGGTDTQYF. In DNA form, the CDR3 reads TGTGCCAGCAGTTTTGGACAGGGGGGCACAGATACGCAGTATTTT.

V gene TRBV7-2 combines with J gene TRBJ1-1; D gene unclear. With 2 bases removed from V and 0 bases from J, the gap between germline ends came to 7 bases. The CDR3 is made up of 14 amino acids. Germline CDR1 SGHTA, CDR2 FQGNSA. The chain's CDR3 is CASSLYGMNTEAFF. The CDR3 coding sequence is TGTGCCAGCAGCTTATACGGGATGAACACTGAAGCTTTCTTT.

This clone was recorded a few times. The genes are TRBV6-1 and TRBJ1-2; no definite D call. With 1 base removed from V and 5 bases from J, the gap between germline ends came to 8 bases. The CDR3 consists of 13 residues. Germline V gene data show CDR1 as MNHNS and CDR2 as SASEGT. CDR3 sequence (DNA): TGTGCCAGCAGTGAAGGGGGAGGGTATGGCTACACCTTC. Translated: CASSEGGGYGYTF.

Here the CDR3 DNA reads TGTGCCAGCAGCTTATTGAGCAGCAATCAGCCCCAGCATTTT. Residues: CASSLLSSNQPQHF. This chain connects TRBV7-6 to TRBJ1-5, with unresolved D. Per the germline V gene, CDR1 is SGHVS and CDR2 is FNYEAQ. The CDR3 totals 14 residues. V lost 2 bases, J lost 1 base, and 6 bases lay in between.

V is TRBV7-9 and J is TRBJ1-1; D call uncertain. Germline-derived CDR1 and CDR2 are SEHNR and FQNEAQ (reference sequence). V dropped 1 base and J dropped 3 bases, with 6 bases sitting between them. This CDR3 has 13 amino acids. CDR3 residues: CASSLGSYTEAFF. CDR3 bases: TGTGCCAGCAGCTTAGGGTCCTACACTGAAGCTTTCTTT.

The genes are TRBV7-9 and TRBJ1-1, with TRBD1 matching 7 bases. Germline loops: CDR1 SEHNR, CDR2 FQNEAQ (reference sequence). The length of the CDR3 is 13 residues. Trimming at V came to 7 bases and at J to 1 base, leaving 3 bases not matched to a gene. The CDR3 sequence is CASKQGTNTEAFF. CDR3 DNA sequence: TGTGCCAGCAAACAGGGGACGAACACTGAAGCTTTCTTT.

In DNA form, the CDR3 reads TGTGCCAGCAGAACTAGCGGGGGTGGAGATACGCAGTATTTT. Protein product: CASRTSGGGDTQYF. The chain employs TRBV2 and TRBJ2-3; 11 bases line up with TRBD2. Trimming took 6 bases from V and 5 from J; bases not matched to a gene: 4. Germline V lookup: CDR1 SNHLY, CDR2 FYNNEI. The CDR3 contains 14 residues. The entire variable domain, with the rest obtained from reference TRBV2 and TRBJ2-3, is as follows: EPEVTQTPSHQVTQMGQEVILRCVPISNHLYFYWYRQILGQKVEFLVSFYNNEISEKSEIFDDQFSVERPDGSNFTLKIRSTKLEDSAMYFCASRTSGGGDTQYFGPGTRLTVL.

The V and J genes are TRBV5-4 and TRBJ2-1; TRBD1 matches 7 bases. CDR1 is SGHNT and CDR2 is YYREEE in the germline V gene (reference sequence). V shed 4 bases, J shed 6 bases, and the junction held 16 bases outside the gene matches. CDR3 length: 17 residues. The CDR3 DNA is TGTGCCAGCAGCCATAGAAAACAGGGGACGTGGCCCAATGAGCAGTTCTTC. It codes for CASSHRKQGTWPNEQFF.

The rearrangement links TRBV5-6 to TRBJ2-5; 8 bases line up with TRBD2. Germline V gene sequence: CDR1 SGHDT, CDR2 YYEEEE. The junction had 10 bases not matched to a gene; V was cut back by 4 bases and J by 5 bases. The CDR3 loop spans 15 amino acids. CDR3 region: CASSPRRGGVETQYF. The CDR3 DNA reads TGTGCCAGCAGCCCCCGACGGGGGGGCGTTGAGACCCAGTACTTC.

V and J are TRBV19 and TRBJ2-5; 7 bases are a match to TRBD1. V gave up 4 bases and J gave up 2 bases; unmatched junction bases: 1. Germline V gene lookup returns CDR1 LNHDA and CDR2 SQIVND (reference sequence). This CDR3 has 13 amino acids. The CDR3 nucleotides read TGTGCCAGTAGTAGCAGGGGGCAAGAGACCCAGTACTTC. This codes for CASSSRGQETQYF.

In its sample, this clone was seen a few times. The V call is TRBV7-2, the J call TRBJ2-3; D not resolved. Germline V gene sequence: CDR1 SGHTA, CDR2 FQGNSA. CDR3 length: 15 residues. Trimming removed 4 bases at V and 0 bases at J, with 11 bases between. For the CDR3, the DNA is TGTGCCAGCAGCTCTCGCTCTACTAGCACAGATACGCAGTATTTT. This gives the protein CASSSRSTSTDTQYF.

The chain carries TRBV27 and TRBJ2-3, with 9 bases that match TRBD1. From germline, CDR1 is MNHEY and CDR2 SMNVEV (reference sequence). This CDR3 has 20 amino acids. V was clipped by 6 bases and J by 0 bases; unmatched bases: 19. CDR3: CASSNSVGTGWAGSTDTQYF. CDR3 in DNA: TGTGCCAGCAGCAACTCCGTCGGGACAGGGTGGGCTGGGAGCACAGATACGCAGTATTTT.

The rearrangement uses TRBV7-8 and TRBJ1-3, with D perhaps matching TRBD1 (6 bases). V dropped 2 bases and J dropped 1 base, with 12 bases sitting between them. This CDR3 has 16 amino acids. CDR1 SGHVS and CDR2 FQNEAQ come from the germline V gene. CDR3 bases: TGTGCCAGCAGCTTAACAGGGCCAATGTCTGGAAACACCATATATTTT. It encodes CASSLTGPMSGNTIYF.

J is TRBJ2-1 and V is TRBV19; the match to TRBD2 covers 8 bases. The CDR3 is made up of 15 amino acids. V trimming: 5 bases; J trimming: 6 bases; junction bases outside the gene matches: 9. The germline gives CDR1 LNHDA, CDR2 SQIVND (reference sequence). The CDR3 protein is CASSPGLGIPNEQFF. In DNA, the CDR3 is TGTGCCAGTAGTCCGGGACTAGGTATACCCAATGAGCAGTTCTTC. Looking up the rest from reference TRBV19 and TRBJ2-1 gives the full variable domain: DGGITQSPKYLFRKEGQNVTLSCEQNLNHDAMYWYRQDPGQGLRLIYYSQIVNDFQKGDIAEGYSVSREKKESFPLTVTSAQKNPTAFYLCASSPGLGIPNEQFFGPGTRLTVL.

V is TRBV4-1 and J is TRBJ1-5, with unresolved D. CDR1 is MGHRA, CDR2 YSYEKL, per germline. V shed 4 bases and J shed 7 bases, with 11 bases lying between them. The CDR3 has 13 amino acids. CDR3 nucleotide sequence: TGCGCCAGCAGCCCCCAGAGGGAACAGCCCCAGCATTTT. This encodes CASSPQREQPQHF.

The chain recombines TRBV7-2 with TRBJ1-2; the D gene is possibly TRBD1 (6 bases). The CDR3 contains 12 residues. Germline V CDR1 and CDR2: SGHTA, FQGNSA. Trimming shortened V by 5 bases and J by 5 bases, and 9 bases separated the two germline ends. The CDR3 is CASSPQGYGYTF. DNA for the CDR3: TGTGCCAGCAGCCCCCAGGGGTATGGCTACACCTTC.

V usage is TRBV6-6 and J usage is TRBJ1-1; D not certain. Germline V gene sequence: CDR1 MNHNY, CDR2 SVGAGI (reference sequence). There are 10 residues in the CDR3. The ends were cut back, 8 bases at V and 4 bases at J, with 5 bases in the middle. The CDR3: CASGFTEAFF. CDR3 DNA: TGTGCCAGCGGTTTCACTGAAGCTTTCTTT.

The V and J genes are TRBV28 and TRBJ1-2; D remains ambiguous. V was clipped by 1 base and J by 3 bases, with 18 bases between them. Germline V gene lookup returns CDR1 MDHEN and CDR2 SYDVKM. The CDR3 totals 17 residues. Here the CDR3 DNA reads TGTGCCAGCAGTTTATTTCCGGGTTCGCGCAAATACTATGGCTACACCTTC. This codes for CASSLFPGSRKYYGYTF.

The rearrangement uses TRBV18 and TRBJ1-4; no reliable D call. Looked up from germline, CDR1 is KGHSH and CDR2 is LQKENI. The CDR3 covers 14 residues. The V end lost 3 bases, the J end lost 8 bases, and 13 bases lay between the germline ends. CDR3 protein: CASSPAGPEEKLFF. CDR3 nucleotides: TGTGCCAGCTCACCGGCCGGACCTGAAGAAAAACTGTTTTTT.

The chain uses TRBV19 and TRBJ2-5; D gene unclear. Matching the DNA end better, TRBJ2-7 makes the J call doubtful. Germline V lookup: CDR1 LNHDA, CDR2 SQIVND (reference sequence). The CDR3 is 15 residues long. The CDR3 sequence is CASSIAAKGSYEQYF. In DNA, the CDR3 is TGTGCCAGTAGTATAGCCGCCAAGGGCTCCTACGAGCAGTACTTC.